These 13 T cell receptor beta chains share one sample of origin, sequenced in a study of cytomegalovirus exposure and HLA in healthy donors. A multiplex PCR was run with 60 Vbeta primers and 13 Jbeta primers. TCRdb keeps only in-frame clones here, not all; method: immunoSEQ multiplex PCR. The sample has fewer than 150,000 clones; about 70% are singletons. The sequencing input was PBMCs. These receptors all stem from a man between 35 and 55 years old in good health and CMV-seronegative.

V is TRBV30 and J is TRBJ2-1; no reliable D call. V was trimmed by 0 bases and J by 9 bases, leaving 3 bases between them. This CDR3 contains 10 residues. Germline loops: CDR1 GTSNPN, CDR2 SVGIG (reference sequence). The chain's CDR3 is CAWSVREQFF. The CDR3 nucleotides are TGTGCCTGGAGTGTTCGTGAGCAGTTCTTC. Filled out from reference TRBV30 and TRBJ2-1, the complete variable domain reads SQTIHQWPATLVQPVGSPLSLECTVEGTSNPNLYWYRQAAGRGLQLLFYSVGIGQISSEVPQNLSASRPQDRQFILSSKKLLLSDSGFYLCAWSVREQFFGPGTRLTVL.

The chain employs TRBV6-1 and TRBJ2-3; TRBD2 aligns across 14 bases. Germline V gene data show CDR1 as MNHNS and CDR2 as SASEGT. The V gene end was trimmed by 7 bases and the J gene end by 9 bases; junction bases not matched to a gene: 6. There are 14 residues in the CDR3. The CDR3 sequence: CASTPGTSGGTQYF. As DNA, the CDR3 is TGTGCCAGCACCCCCGGGACTAGCGGGGGAACGCAGTATTTT.

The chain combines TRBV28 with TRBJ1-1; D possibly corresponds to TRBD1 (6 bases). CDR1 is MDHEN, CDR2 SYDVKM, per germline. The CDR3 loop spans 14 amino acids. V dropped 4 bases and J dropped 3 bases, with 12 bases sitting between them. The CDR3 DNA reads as TGTGCCAGCAGTTCCCCACAGGGAGACACTGAAGCTTTCTTT. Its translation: CASSSPQGDTEAFF. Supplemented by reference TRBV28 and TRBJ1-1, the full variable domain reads DVKVTQSSRYLVKRTGEKVFLECVQDMDHENMFWYRQDPGLGLRLIYFSYDVKMKEKGDIPEGYSVSREKKERFSLILESASTNQTSMYLCASSSPQGDTEAFFGQGTRLTVV.

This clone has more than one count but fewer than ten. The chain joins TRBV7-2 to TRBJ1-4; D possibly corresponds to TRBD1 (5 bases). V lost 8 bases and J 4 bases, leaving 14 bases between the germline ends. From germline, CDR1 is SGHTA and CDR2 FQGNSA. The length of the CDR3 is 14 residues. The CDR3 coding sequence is TGTGCCAGCTCCCGGTGGGGGGGTAATGAAAAACTGTTTTTT. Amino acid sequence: CASSRWGGNEKLFF.

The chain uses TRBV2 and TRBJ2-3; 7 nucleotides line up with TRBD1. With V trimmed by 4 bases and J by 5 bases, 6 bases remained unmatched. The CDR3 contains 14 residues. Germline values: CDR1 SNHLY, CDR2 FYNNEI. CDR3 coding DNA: TGTGCCAGCAGTGCTATAAGGACAGGAGATACGCAGTATTTT. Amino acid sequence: CASSAIRTGDTQYF.

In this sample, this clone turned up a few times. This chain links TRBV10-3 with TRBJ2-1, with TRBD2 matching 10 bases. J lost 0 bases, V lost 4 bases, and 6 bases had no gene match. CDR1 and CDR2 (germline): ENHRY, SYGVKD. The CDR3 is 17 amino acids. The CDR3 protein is CAISVTSGSSSYNEQFF. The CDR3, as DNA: TGTGCCATCAGTGTGACTAGCGGGTCTAGCTCCTACAATGAGCAGTTCTTC.

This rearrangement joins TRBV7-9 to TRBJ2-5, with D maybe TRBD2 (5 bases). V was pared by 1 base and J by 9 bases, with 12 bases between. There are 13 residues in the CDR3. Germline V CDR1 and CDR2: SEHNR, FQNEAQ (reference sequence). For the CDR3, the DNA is TGTGCCAGCAGCTTAGAGGACTCTCGCGCCCAGTACTTC. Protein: CASSLEDSRAQYF.

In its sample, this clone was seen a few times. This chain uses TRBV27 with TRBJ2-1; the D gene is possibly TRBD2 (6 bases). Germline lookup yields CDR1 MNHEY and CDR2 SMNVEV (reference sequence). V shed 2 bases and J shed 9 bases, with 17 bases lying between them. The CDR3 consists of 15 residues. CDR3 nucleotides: TGTGCCAGCAGTTTAACGGGACTGATAGCGGCTGAGCAGTTCTTC. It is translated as CASSLTGLIAAEQFF.

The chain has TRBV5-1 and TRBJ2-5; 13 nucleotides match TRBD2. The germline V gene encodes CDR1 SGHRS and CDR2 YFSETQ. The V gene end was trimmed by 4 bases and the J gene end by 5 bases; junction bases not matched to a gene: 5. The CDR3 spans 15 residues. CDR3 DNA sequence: TGCGCCAGCAGCCAGGGGACTAGCGGGGAGGAGACCCAGTACTTC. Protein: CASSQGTSGEETQYF.

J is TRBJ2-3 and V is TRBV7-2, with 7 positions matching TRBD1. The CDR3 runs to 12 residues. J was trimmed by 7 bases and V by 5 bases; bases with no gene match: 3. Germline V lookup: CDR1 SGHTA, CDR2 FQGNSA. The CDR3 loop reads CASSIQGNTQYF. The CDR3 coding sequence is TGTGCCAGCAGCATACAGGGGAATACGCAGTATTTT.

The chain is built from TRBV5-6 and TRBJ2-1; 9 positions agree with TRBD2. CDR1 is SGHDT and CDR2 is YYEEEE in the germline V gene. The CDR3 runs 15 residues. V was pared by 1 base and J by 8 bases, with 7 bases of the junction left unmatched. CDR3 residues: CASSLLRGGLDEQFF. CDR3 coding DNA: TGTGCCAGCAGCTTGCTGCGGGGGGGCCTCGATGAGCAGTTCTTC.

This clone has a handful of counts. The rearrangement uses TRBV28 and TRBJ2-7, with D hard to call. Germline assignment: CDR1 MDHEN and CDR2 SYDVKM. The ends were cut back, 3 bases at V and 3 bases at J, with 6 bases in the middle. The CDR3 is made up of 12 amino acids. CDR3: CASSFQHYEQYF. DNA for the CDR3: TGTGCCAGCAGTTTCCAACACTACGAGCAGTACTTC.

CDR3 in DNA: TGTGCTAGTGGTTGGGACAGGGACTACGAGCAGTACTTC. Translated, it gives CASGWDRDYEQYF. The rearrangement uses TRBV12-5 and TRBJ2-7; 9 bases agree with TRBD1. The J segment lost 3 bases and the V segment lost 4 bases, leaving 1 base of the junction unmatched. CDR1 is LGHNT and CDR2 is FRNRAP in the germline V gene. The CDR3 spans 13 residues.